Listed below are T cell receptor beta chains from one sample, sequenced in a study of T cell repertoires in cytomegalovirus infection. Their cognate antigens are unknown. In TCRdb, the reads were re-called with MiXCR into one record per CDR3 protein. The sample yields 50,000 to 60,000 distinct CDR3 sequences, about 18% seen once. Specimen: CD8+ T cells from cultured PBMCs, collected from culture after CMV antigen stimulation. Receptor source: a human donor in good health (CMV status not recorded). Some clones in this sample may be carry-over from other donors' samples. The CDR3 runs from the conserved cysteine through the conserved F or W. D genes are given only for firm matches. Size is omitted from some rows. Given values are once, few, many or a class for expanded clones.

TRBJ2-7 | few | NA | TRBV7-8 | CASSSPTATISYEQYF | TGTGCCAGCAGCTCTCCGACAGCGACGATCTCCTACGAGCAGTACTTC
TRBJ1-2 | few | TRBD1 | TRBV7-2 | CASGAPDRGIGGYTF | TGTGCCAGCGGGGCACCCGACAGGGGGATAGGTGGCTACACCTTC
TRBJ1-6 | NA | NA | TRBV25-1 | CASSPGHYNSPLHF | TGTGCCAGCAGTCCAGGGCACTATAATTCACCCCTCCACTTT
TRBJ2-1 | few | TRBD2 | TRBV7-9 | CASSSAGGPYNEQFF | TGTGCCAGCAGCTCAGCGGGGGGGCCCTACAATGAGCAGTTCTTC
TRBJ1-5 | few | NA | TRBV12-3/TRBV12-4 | CASSPLGGNQPQHF | TGTGCCAGCAGTCCTCTGGGGGGGAATCAGCCCCAGCATTTT
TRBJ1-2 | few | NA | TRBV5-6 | CASSWADSPVYGYTF | TGTGCCAGCAGCTGGGCGGACAGTCCCGTCTATGGCTACACCTTC
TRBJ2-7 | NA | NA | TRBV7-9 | CASSLGWDSHSYEQYF | TGTGCCAGCAGCTTGGGATGGGATTCCCACTCCTACGAGCAGTACTTC
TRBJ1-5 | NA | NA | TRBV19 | CASSILDFIEGSFLSASNQPQHF | TGTGCCAGTAGTATACTGGACTTTATAGAGGGCTCGTTTCTGTCAGCCAGCAATCAGCCCCAGCATTTT
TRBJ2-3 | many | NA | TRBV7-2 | CASSLVAVLAHTDTQYF | TGTGCCAGCAGCTTAGTTGCGGTTCTTGCACACACAGATACGCAGTATTTT
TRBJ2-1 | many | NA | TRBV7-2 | CASSLLRSSYNEQFF | TGTGCCAGCAGCCTTCTACGGAGCTCCTACAATGAGCAGTTCTTC
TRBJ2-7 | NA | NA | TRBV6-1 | CASRREPYEQYF | TGTGCCAGCCGTAGAGAACCCTACGAGCAGTACTTC
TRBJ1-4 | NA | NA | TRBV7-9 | CASSLGHSRNEKLFF | TGTGCCAGCAGCTTAGGTCACAGTCGGAATGAAAAACTGTTTTTT
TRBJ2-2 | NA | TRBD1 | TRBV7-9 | CASSPDRGRTGELFF | TGTGCCAGCAGCCCAGACAGGGGGCGAACCGGGGAGCTGTTTTTT
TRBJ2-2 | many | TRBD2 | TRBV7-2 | CASSYRGVTGELFF | TGTGCCAGCAGCTATCGGGGGGTCACCGGGGAGCTGTTTTTT
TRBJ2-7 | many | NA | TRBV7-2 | CASSPRTHEQYF | TGTGCCAGCAGCCCTAGGACTCACGAGCAGTACTTC
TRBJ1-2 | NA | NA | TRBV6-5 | CASSYGSGYTF | TGTGCCAGCAGTTACGGGAGTGGCTACACCTTC
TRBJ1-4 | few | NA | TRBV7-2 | CASSPQGNEGEEKLFF | TGTGCCAGCAGCCCCCAGGGGAACGAGGGGGAGGAAAAACTGTTTTTT
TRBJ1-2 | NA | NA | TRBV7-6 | CASSLEINYGYTF | TGTGCCAGCAGCTTAGAAATAAACTATGGCTACACCTTC
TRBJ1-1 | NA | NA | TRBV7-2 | CASSQNRASTEAFF | TGTGCCAGCAGCCAGAACAGGGCTAGCACTGAAGCTTTCTTT
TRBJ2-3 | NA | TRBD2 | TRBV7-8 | CASSGTSGGADTQYF | TGTGCCAGCAGCGGGACTAGCGGGGGGGCAGATACGCAGTATTTT
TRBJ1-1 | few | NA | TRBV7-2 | CASSFPQGMNTEAFF | TGTGCCAGCAGCTTCCCGCAGGGGATGAACACTGAAGCTTTCTTT
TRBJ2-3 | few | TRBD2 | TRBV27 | CASTGGGVGDTQYF | TGTGCCAGCACGGGCGGGGGGGTTGGAGATACGCAGTATTTT
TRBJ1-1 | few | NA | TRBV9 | CASSGALNTEAFF | TGTGCCAGCAGCGGCGCTTTGAACACTGAAGCTTTCTTT
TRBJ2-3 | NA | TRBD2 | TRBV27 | CASSHLSGGGTDTQYF | TGTGCCAGCAGTCACCTCAGCGGGGGAGGCACAGATACGCAGTATTTT